These T cell receptor beta chains were read from a single sample in a study of T cell responses to AZD1222 COVID-19 vaccine. Here immunoSEQ multiplex PCR was the method, and the copy in TCRdb shows in-frame clones only, minus some. In the table there are under 130,000 clones, 90% to 95% of which are singletons. Material: peripheral blood, obtained on day 0 of AZD1222 vaccination. The receptors stem from an adult in good health. The CDR3 runs from the conserved cysteine through the conserved F or W. D genes are given only for firm matches. Clone sizes are given selectively: once, few, many, or a class where the clone is expanded.

.	.	TRBV2	TRBJ1-5	CASSWGGRSNQPQHF	TGTGCCAGCAGTTGGGGCGGGAGGAGCAATCAGCCCCAGCATTTT
.	TRBD2	TRBV27	TRBJ2-7	CASSLSGSNEQYF	TGTGCCAGCAGTTTGAGCGGGAGCAACGAGCAGTACTTC
once	TRBD2	TRBV7-3	TRBJ2-1	CASSLNRRAGGAEYEQFF	TGTGCCAGCAGCTTAAATAGGCGGGCGGGAGGAGCGGAGTATGAGCAGTTCTTC
.	.	TRBV19	TRBJ2-5	CASSPTLQETQYF	TGTGCCAGTAGCCCCACGCTCCAAGAGACCCAGTACTTC
once	.	TRBV7-9	TRBJ1-2	CASNSLGEGYTF	TGTGCCAGCAACTCCTTGGGGGAAGGCTACACCTTC
.	TRBD2	TRBV7-2	TRBJ2-7	CASTNGLAGSEQYF	TGTGCCAGTACAAATGGGCTAGCGGGATCCGAGCAGTACTTC
.	.	TRBV18	TRBJ2-7	CASSQNLASGYEQYF	TGTGCCAGCTCACAAAATCTAGCGTCCGGATACGAGCAGTACTTC
.	TRBD1	TRBV5-1	TRBJ2-1	CASSSRQGGPAGNNEQFF	TGCGCCAGCAGCAGTCGACAGGGGGGCCCGGCGGGGAACAATGAGCAGTTCTTC
.	.	TRBV6-5	TRBJ1-1	CASSTGITEAFF	TGTGCCAGCAGTACAGGGATCACTGAAGCTTTCTTT
.	.	TRBV6-1	TRBJ2-7	CASSESQGSGEQYF	TGTGCCAGCAGTGAAAGTCAGGGGTCCGGCGAGCAGTACTTC
.	.	TRBV12-3/TRBV12-4	TRBJ1-3	CASRESSGNTIYF	TGTGCCAGCAGGGAGAGCTCTGGAAACACCATATATTTT
.	.	TRBV5-1	TRBJ2-3	CASSLGEWGLFTDTQYF	TGCGCCAGCAGCTTGGGGGAGTGGGGTCTATTCACAGATACGCAGTATTTT
.	.	TRBV11-2	TRBJ1-2	CASSRLVSGDTNYGYTF	TGTGCCAGCAGCCGTCTAGTATCTGGGGACACTAACTATGGCTACACCTTC
.	.	TRBV28	TRBJ1-2	CASRPPKKVPYGYTF	TGTGCCAGCAGGCCGCCCAAAAAGGTCCCCTATGGCTACACCTTC
.	.	TRBV4-1	TRBJ2-4	CASSQQGPSIAKNIQYF	TGCGCCAGCAGCCAGCAAGGCCCCTCTATAGCCAAAAACATTCAGTACTTC
.	TRBD1	TRBV2	TRBJ2-3	CASRSRGQGSTDTQYF	TGTGCCAGCAGGAGCAGGGGGCAGGGGAGCACAGATACGCAGTATTTT
.	.	TRBV5-1	TRBJ1-1	CASSMGQVTSAEAFF	TGCGCCAGCAGCATGGGGCAGGTAACGTCCGCTGAAGCTTTCTTT
.	.	TRBV15	TRBJ2-7	CATSRQGGAEQYF	TGTGCCACCAGCAGGCAGGGGGGGGCGGAGCAGTACTTC
.	.	TRBV5-4	TRBJ1-1	CASSLVADHEAFF	TGTGCCAGCAGCTTGGTGGCAGACCATGAAGCTTTCTTT
.	TRBD1	TRBV27	TRBJ1-6	CASSQQGTPLHF	TGTGCCAGCAGTCAACAGGGGACACCCCTCCACTTT
.	TRBD2	TRBV29-1	TRBJ2-7	CSGSKGLAGYHEQYF	TGCAGCGGATCCAAGGGACTAGCGGGATATCACGAGCAGTACTTC
.	.	TRBV19	TRBJ1-1	CASSIRRENTEAFF	TGTGCCAGTAGTATACGCAGGGAGAACACTGAAGCTTTCTTT
.	.	TRBV24-1	TRBJ2-5	CATSGGEALRMGTQYF	TGTGCCACCAGTGGGGGGGAGGCCCTCAGGATGGGGACCCAGTACTTC
.	TRBD2	TRBV18	TRBJ2-7	CASSPLSSGAGHEQYF	TGTGCCAGCTCACCGCTTTCTAGCGGAGCTGGTCACGAGCAGTACTTC
.	.	TRBV9	TRBJ1-2	CASSVDGGRAGGYTF	TGTGCCAGCAGCGTCGATGGCGGGAGGGCCGGGGGCTACACCTTC